This TCR beta chain was found in a study of T-cell memory formation after mild COVID-19. About the research overall: Among the donors, TCR clusters were largely specific to each donor. Overall study results and limits: For contracting clones, CD4+ ones sat mainly in CM and EM, CD8+ in EMRA.

It was 5'RACE with constant-segment primers that produced the TCR alpha and TCR beta cDNA libraries, which carried sample barcodes and UMIs. TCRdb processed the 5' RACE reads anew with MiXCR; each CDR3 protein has one entry. The sample contains a few hundred thousand distinct CDR3 sequences, around 30% of which appear only once. About this clonotype itself: Its antigen is unidentified.

This CDR3 is 16 amino acids long. Germline V gene lookup returns CDR1 MNHNY and CDR2 SVGAGI (reference sequence). V shed 6 bases, J shed 1 base, and the junction held 9 bases outside the gene matches. The J gene is TRBJ2-5, the V gene TRBV6-6; the match to TRBD2 covers 9 bases. The specimen was PBMCs or a T cell subset sorted from them (not recorded which). The source is an adult woman who had mild COVID-19 (a few samples of this study predate the infection). Cell type and time point are not known. CDR3 in DNA: TGTGCCAGCAGCCCAAGGCTAGCGGGGCGCCAAGAGACCCAGTACTTC. Protein product: CASSPRLAGRQETQYF.